These 3 T cell receptor beta chains were all obtained from the same sample, sequenced in a study of response to subunit inactivated influenza vaccine. TCRdb fed the RT-PCR reads into MiXCR, producing one record per CDR3 protein. The sample has around 520,000 distinct CDR3 sequences, 12% seen once. The sample in question was PBMCs from blood, obtained on the day of vaccination. All receptors come from a man between 45 and 60 years old who received an inactivated influenza vaccine.

This clonotype showed up just a few times. J is TRBJ2-7 and V is TRBV28; TRBD2 matches at 8 bases. Germline-derived CDR1 and CDR2 are MDHEN and SYDVKM. The length of the CDR3 is 14 residues. The junction had 8 bases not matched to a gene; V was cut back by 6 bases and J by 4 bases. The CDR3 nucleotides read TGTGCCAGCAGCTTGATTAGCGGGACTTACGAGCAGTACTTC. It yields the protein CASSLISGTYEQYF.

The sample holds a few counts of this clonotype. This chain joins TRBV7-2 and TRBJ2-5, with TRBD1 identical over 10 bases. Germline loops: CDR1 SGHTA, CDR2 FQGNSA. CDR3 length equals 14 residues. V lost 6 bases to trimming and J lost 5 bases; unmatched junction nucleotides: 6. CDR3 sequence reads: CASRRDRGMETQYF. In DNA, the CDR3 is TGTGCCAGCAGAAGGGACAGGGGCATGGAGACCCAGTACTTC.

This clonotype came up many times. The CDR3 protein is CASTGGQGSNQPQHF. The CDR3 nucleotides read TGTGCCAGCACAGGGGGACAGGGCAGCAATCAGCCCCAGCATTTT. V and J are TRBV12-3 or TRBV12-4 and TRBJ1-5; 9 nucleotides line up with TRBD1. This CDR3 spans 15 amino acids. V lost 7 bases and J lost 1; bases outside the gene matches: 5.